Below, 28 T cell receptor beta chains from the same sample are listed, as sequenced in a study of T cell responses to AZD1222 COVID-19 vaccine. Sequenced by immunoSEQ multiplex PCR; TCRdb stores in-frame clones only, minus some. The sample yields approximately 100,000 clones, over 85% seen once. Sequencing was performed on peripheral blood, taken on day 0 of AZD1222 vaccination. These receptors were taken from an adult in good health.

This sequence joins TRBV3-1 (or the pseudogene TRBV3-2) and TRBJ2-1, with TRBD1 as a possible D gene (5 bases). Trimming pared 5 bases from V and 4 bases from J, leaving 12 bases between. There are 14 residues in the CDR3. Germline CDR1 is LGHDT and CDR2 is YNNKEL (reference sequence). For the CDR3, the DNA is TGTGCCAGCAGCTCACTAAACAGGTACAATGAGCAGTTCTTC. Its translation is CASSSLNRYNEQFF.

This clone was seen a single time. The chain carries TRBV3-1 (or the pseudogene TRBV3-2) and TRBJ2-7; 10 bases line up with TRBD1. The CDR3 has 14 residues. The ends lost 3 bases at V and 4 bases at J; junction bases unmatched: 3. Looked up from germline, CDR1 is LGHDT and CDR2 is YNNKEL (reference sequence). The CDR3 loop is CASSQGQGRYEQYF. The CDR3 DNA is TGTGCCAGCAGCCAGGGACAGGGGAGATACGAGCAGTACTTC.

The chain uses TRBV6-2 or TRBV6-3 and TRBJ2-7, with D maybe TRBD1 (7 bases). V lost 6 bases and J 2 bases, leaving 8 bases between the germline ends. Germline V gene lookup returns CDR1 MNHEY and CDR2 SVGEGT. The CDR3 spans 12 residues. CDR3 sequence: CASSRGAYEQYF. The CDR3 DNA reads as TGTGCCAGCAGCAGGGGGGCCTACGAGCAGTACTTC.

The chain has TRBV27 and TRBJ1-2; the D is unclear. The CDR3 loop spans 15 amino acids. The ends were cut back, 8 bases at V and 4 bases at J, with 20 bases in the middle. Per the germline V gene, CDR1 is MNHEY and CDR2 is SMNVEV (reference sequence). The CDR3 is CASRPMGFMAYGYTF. The CDR3 nucleotides read TGTGCCAGCCGGCCCATGGGGTTTATGGCCTATGGCTACACCTTC.

The chain carries TRBV6-5 and TRBJ2-1, with TRBD2 identical over 9 bases. There are 15 residues in the CDR3. J gave up 8 bases and V 6 bases, and 11 bases lay outside the gene matches. In germline, CDR1 is MNHEY, CDR2 SVGAGI. For the CDR3, the DNA is TGTGCCAGCAGCGCGATAGCGGGAGATCTATATGAGCAGTTCTTC. Its protein is CASSAIAGDLYEQFF.

The rearrangement links TRBV19 to TRBJ2-7; no definite D call. V was cut by 4 bases and J by 5 bases, with 12 bases left in between. Germline V gene data show CDR1 as LNHDA and CDR2 as SQIVND (reference sequence). The CDR3 loop spans 13 amino acids. The DNA of the CDR3 is TGTGCCAGTAGTACCACGGCCGGGCACGAGCAGTACTTC. It encodes CASSTTAGHEQYF.

The J gene is TRBJ2-5, the V gene TRBV5-1; possible D gene TRBD1, 6 bases. Germline V gene sequence: CDR1 SGHRS, CDR2 YFSETQ. Between the trimmed V and J ends, which lost 4 bases and 0 bases, there was a span of 7 bases. The CDR3 runs to 13 residues. The CDR3 DNA reads TGCGCCAGCAGCGGGACAAACCAAGAGACCCAGTACTTC. Translating gives CASSGTNQETQYF.

This clone is a singleton in its sample. The chain employs TRBV6-5 and TRBJ2-7; 9 nucleotides match TRBD1. Trimming at V came to 6 bases and at J to 3 bases, leaving 6 bases not matched to a gene. Germline V CDR1 and CDR2: MNHEY, SVGAGI. CDR3 length: 14 residues. DNA for the CDR3: TGTGCCAGCAGGACCACAGGGGGCAGCTACGAGCAGTACTTC. Protein: CASRTTGGSYEQYF.

This chain joins TRBV29-1 and TRBJ2-2; 9 bases are a match to TRBD1. CDR1 and CDR2 (germline): SQVTM, ANQGSEA. There are 15 residues in the CDR3. Trimming took 2 bases from V and 4 from J; bases not matched to a gene: 5. CDR3 amino acids: CSVETQGAGTGELFF. In DNA, the CDR3 is TGCAGCGTTGAAACACAGGGGGCAGGCACCGGGGAGCTGTTTTTT.

This rearrangement joins TRBV5-5 to TRBJ2-3; D call uncertain. The germline V and J ends were trimmed by 1 base and 2 bases, with 8 bases remaining between them. CDR1 is SGHKS, CDR2 YYEKEE, per germline (reference sequence). The CDR3 loop spans 14 amino acids. The CDR3 nucleotides read TGTGCCAGCAGCTTGATGCTCTCCACAGATACGCAGTATTTT. Translating it yields CASSLMLSTDTQYF.

The chain recombines TRBV5-1 with TRBJ2-1, with 10 bases that match TRBD1. This CDR3 has 15 residues. Looked up from germline, CDR1 is SGHRS and CDR2 is YFSETQ. Trimming at V came to 4 bases and at J to 5 bases, leaving 6 bases not matched to a gene. The CDR3 region has the DNA TGCGCCAGCAGCGCGACAGGGGGCTTTGACAATGAGCAGTTCTTC. Its protein is CASSATGGFDNEQFF. The full variable domain, completed using reference TRBV5-1 and TRBJ2-1, is KAGVTQTPRYLIKTRGQQVTLSCSPISGHRSVSWYQQTPGQGLQFLFEYFSETQRNKGNFPGRFSGRQFSNSRSEMNVSTLELGDSALYLCASSATGGFDNEQFFGPGTRLTVL.

The rearrangement uses TRBV27 and TRBJ1-5; a possible D gene is TRBD1 (6 bases). The CDR3 is 15 residues long. Germline loops: CDR1 MNHEY, CDR2 SMNVEV (reference sequence). V dropped 5 bases and J dropped 4 bases, with 15 bases sitting between them. CDR3 region: CASSPYRVGNQPQHF. CDR3 bases: TGTGCCAGCAGTCCCTACAGGGTCGGGAATCAGCCCCAGCATTTT.

The CDR3 sequence: CASSRTGTGAGSPLHF. DNA for the CDR3: TGTGCCAGCAGTCGGACCGGGACAGGGGCGGGTTCACCCCTCCACTTT. The chain couples TRBV2 to TRBJ1-6; TRBD1 matches 10 bases. The CDR3 is 16 amino acids. The germline V gene has CDR1 SNHLY and CDR2 FYNNEI. Unmatched junction bases numbered 10, after V lost 5 bases and J lost 9 bases.

This chain connects TRBV5-1 to TRBJ1-2; TRBD1 is a possible D gene (6 bases). The CDR3 sequence is 14 residues long. The germline gives CDR1 SGHRS, CDR2 YFSETQ. The V gene lost 3 bases and the J gene lost 11 bases, with 20 bases spanning the gap. The CDR3 region is CASSSNTIDRIYTF. The CDR3 DNA sequence: TGCGCCAGCAGCTCCAACACCATTGACAGGATTTACACCTTC.

The chain carries TRBV27 and TRBJ1-4; maybe TRBD1 (6 bases). V lost 1 base and J 5 bases, leaving 14 bases between the germline ends. Germline CDR1 and CDR2: MNHEY and SMNVEV (reference sequence). The CDR3 is made up of 16 amino acids. The chain's CDR3 is CASSLLSRGGNEKLFF. The CDR3 DNA sequence: TGTGCCAGCAGTTTATTATCCAGGGGAGGGAATGAAAAACTGTTTTTT.

The chain has TRBV30 and TRBJ1-3; D may be TRBD1 (5 bases). Trimming took 5 bases from V and 1 from J, leaving 9 bases between them. Germline CDR1 GTSNPN, CDR2 SVGIG (reference sequence). The CDR3 consists of 13 residues. CDR3 bases: TGTGCCTGGGGGAGGGGTTCTGGAAACACCATATATTTT. Amino acid sequence: CAWGRGSGNTIYF.

This chain links TRBV6-5 with TRBJ1-4; 7 nucleotides agree with TRBD1. Germline CDR1 MNHEY, CDR2 SVGAGI. The CDR3 sequence is 14 residues long. The V segment lost 4 bases and the J segment 5 bases; nucleotides outside the gene matches: 4. The CDR3 nucleotides read TGTGCCAGCAGTTCCGCAGGGGGGAATGAAAAACTGTTTTTT. Its translation is CASSSAGGNEKLFF.

The chain joins TRBV7-9 to TRBJ2-3, with unresolved D. Germline CDR1 reads SEHNR; CDR2 reads FQNEAQ (reference sequence). V lost 1 base, J lost 1 base, and 12 bases lay in between. This CDR3 is built from 16 residues. The CDR3 spells CASSLGQVGGTDTQYF. CDR3 coding DNA: TGTGCCAGCAGCTTAGGGCAGGTTGGAGGCACAGATACGCAGTATTTT.

This sequence joins TRBV7-2 and TRBJ2-2; TRBD2 matches 9 bases. V shed 5 bases and J 3 bases; nucleotides not matched to a gene: 4. The CDR3 has 15 amino acids. In germline, CDR1 is SGHTA, CDR2 FQGNSA. In DNA form, the CDR3 reads TGTGCCAGCAGCAGACGGACTAGCGACACCGGGGAGCTGTTTTTT. This encodes CASSRRTSDTGELFF.

This clone was seen more than once but under ten times. The rearrangement uses TRBV6-2 or TRBV6-3 and TRBJ2-5, with 7 bases matching TRBD2. Per the germline V gene, CDR1 is MNHEY and CDR2 is SVGEGT. Germline trimming cut 0 bases from V and 5 bases from J; bases unmatched to any gene: 15. This CDR3 comprises 18 residues. The CDR3 loop reads CASSYSSGGGDFLETQYF. CDR3 nucleotide sequence: TGTGCCAGCAGTTACTCCTCCGGGGGAGGGGATTTTTTGGAGACCCAGTACTTC.

This chain connects TRBV4-2 to TRBJ1-2; D is possibly TRBD1 (5 bases). The germline V and J ends were trimmed by 0 bases and 8 bases, with 19 bases remaining between them. The germline gives CDR1 LGHNA, CDR2 YNFKEQ. The CDR3 runs to 16 residues. CDR3 region: CASSQDPASARDGYTF. In nucleotides, the CDR3 is TGTGCCAGCAGCCAAGATCCTGCATCGGCAAGGGACGGCTACACCTTC.

The rearrangement joins TRBV6-1 to TRBJ1-4; D may be TRBD1 (5 bases). The V gene lost 8 bases and the J gene lost 0 bases, with 10 bases spanning the gap. This CDR3 contains 14 residues. CDR1 and CDR2 (germline): MNHNS, SASEGT. The CDR3: CASLRDATNEKLFF. The DNA for the CDR3 is TGTGCCAGCCTCAGGGATGCAACTAATGAAAAACTGTTTTTT.

The CDR3 reads CAWTTHNEQFF. CDR3 sequence (DNA): TGTGCCTGGACAACACACAATGAGCAGTTCTTC. V usage is TRBV30 and J usage is TRBJ2-1, with no clear D. Between the trimmed V and J ends, which lost 4 bases and 5 bases, there was a span of 6 bases. The germline gives CDR1 GTSNPN, CDR2 SVGIG (reference sequence). The CDR3 sequence is 11 residues long.

This clone was detected once. The chain links TRBV18 to TRBJ1-3, with D possibly matching TRBD1 (5 bases). CDR1 and CDR2 from the germline V gene are KGHSH and LQKENI. Between the trimmed V and J ends, which lost 5 bases and 2 bases, there was a span of 16 bases. The CDR3 spans 16 residues. CDR3 nucleotides: TGTGCCAGCTCAACTTACAAGGGACCAACTGGAAACACCATATATTTT. Protein product: CASSTYKGPTGNTIYF.

This clone occurred a few times. This chain connects TRBV6-2 or TRBV6-3 to TRBJ2-3; 7 bases align to TRBD2. This CDR3 contains 15 residues. Trimming at V came to 0 bases and at J to 0 bases, leaving 0 bases not matched to a gene. Per the germline V gene, CDR1 is MNHEY and CDR2 is SVGEGT. CDR3 sequence reads: CASSYSSGSTDTQYF. Written as DNA, the CDR3 is TGTGCCAGCAGTTACTCTAGCGGGAGCACAGATACGCAGTATTTT.

The rearrangement uses TRBV19 and TRBJ2-2; D gene unclear. Between the trimmed V and J ends, which lost 3 bases and 4 bases, there was a span of 3 bases. CDR1 LNHDA and CDR2 SQIVND come from the germline V gene (reference sequence). CDR3 length: 12 residues. The CDR3 region is CASSIGTGELFF. CDR3 DNA: TGTGCCAGTAGTATTGGCACCGGGGAGCTGTTTTTT.

The chain uses TRBV7-9 and TRBJ2-1; 7 nucleotides match TRBD2. J lost 3 bases, V lost 3 bases, and 2 bases had no gene match. The CDR3 extends over 14 amino acids. CDR1 is SEHNR, CDR2 FQNEAQ, per germline (reference sequence). The CDR3 loop reads CASSLGLSYNEQFF. DNA of the CDR3: TGTGCCAGCAGCTTGGGACTAAGCTACAATGAGCAGTTCTTC.

V is TRBV19 and J is TRBJ2-7; TRBD2 agrees at 11 bases. Germline CDR1 reads LNHDA; CDR2 reads SQIVND (reference sequence). The ends lost 5 bases at V and 0 bases at J; junction bases unmatched: 15. This CDR3 has 19 amino acids. This CDR3 reads CASSARPELAGESSYEQYF. The CDR3 DNA follows: TGTGCCAGTAGTGCCAGACCCGAACTAGCGGGAGAGAGCTCCTACGAGCAGTACTTC.